Described below is a single T cell receptor (beta chain) sequence and its context. Its antigen is as yet unknown. The germline gives CDR1 MNHNS, CDR2 SASEGT. This CDR3 spans 15 amino acids. Trimming pared 2 bases from V and 6 bases from J, leaving 13 bases between. This specimen comes from a study of memory CD4+ T cells and cytomegalovirus serostatus. Points from the study as a whole: About 40% of the roughly 150 known CMV-associated TCRbeta sequences appeared in CD4+ memory. The CMV-associated TCR signature appears largely within the CD4+ memory repertoire.

Assay: immunoSEQ multiplex PCR; the TCRdb copy retains only in-frame clones and omits some. The data show 55,000 to 80,000 clones, roughly three quarters seen once. The sort gate was single viable CD3+CD4+CD8-CD45RO+ cells for memory CD4+ T cells. Serostatus was set by detecting CMV pp150, pp28, p38, p52 IgG. This receptor was identified in an adult in good health and CMV-seropositive. The sequencing input was memory CD4+ T cells from blood. The gene calls are TRBV6-1 and TRBJ2-2; D possibly corresponds to TRBD1 (5 bases). The CDR3 region is CASSEQGGVSGELFF. CDR3 DNA: TGTGCCAGCAGTGAACAGGGCGGAGTTTCCGGGGAGCTGTTTTTT.